These 28 T cell receptor beta chains originate from one sample sequenced in a study of blood T cells in healthy people across ages. Together with a sample-barcoded 5' primer, a J-beta primer mix was included in a second PCR lasting about 7 to 11 cycles. Via MiXCR, TCRdb re-called the 5' RACE reads, giving one row per CDR3 protein. The sample has 780,000 or so distinct CDR3 sequences, approximately 60% seen once. The sample was blood. The source is a man aged 40-49 years in good health.

Note on this clonotype: A read error may explain this, as a much larger clone is one base away. The chain joins TRBV25-1 to TRBJ1-2; tentatively, D is TRBD1 (6 bases). Germline V gene lookup returns CDR1 MGHDK and CDR2 SYGVNS. This CDR3 has 15 residues. Between the trimmed V and J ends, which lost 3 bases and 3 bases, there was a span of 14 bases. CDR3 sequence (DNA): TGTGCCAGCAGTGAGTTCGGAGGGGGATACTATGGCTACACCTTC. Its translation: CASSEFGGGYYGYTF.

This clonotype was recorded once. The J gene is TRBJ2-3, the V gene TRBV29-1; 10 nucleotides agree with TRBD1. CDR1 SQVTM and CDR2 ANQGSEA come from the germline V gene. With V trimmed by 7 bases and J by 3 bases, 10 bases remained unmatched. The CDR3 has 15 residues. CDR3 in amino acids: CSAGGTGAMTDTQYF. The CDR3 DNA follows: TGCAGCGCCGGGGGGACAGGGGCGATGACAGATACGCAGTATTTT.

The chain carries TRBV7-6 and TRBJ2-1; TRBD2 is a possible D gene (7 bases). Germline assignment: CDR1 SGHVS and CDR2 FNYEAQ. This CDR3 has 17 residues. The V end was cut by 1 base, the J end by 7 bases, with 20 bases between. The CDR3 DNA reads TGTGCCAGCAGCTTAGTAGGGGGTAGCGGCGGGGGAAATGAGCAGTTCTTC. The encoded protein is CASSLVGGSGGGNEQFF.

This chain links TRBV3-1 with TRBJ1-6; TRBD1 agrees at 7 bases. V lost 1 base and J lost 7; bases outside the gene matches: 1. CDR3 length: 14 amino acids. Germline-derived CDR1 and CDR2 are LGHDT and YNNKEL (reference sequence). The CDR3: CASSQGTGNSPLHF. The CDR3 bases are TGTGCCAGCAGCCAAGGGACAGGCAATTCACCCCTCCACTTT.

This clonotype was found a few times. The chain employs TRBV27 and TRBJ2-6; no firm D call. CDR3 length: 17 amino acids. Deletions cut 3 bases from V and 3 bases from J, with 15 bases between. From germline, CDR1 is MNHEY and CDR2 SMNVEV (reference sequence). CDR3 region: CASSFLDGPYGANVLTF. The CDR3, as DNA: TGTGCCAGCAGTTTCCTGGACGGACCATATGGGGCCAACGTCCTGACTTTC.

This clonotype has a single count. This chain connects TRBV7-2 to TRBJ2-3; 15 nucleotides align to TRBD2. Trimming cost V 5 bases and J 6 bases; bases outside gene matches: 18. CDR1 is SGHTA and CDR2 is FQGNSA in the germline V gene. The CDR3 sequence is 20 residues long. CDR3 in DNA: TGTGCCAGCAGCCCCGAGGTCCGAATTGGACTAGCGGGGGGGGGTGATACGCAGTATTTT. This gives the protein CASSPEVRIGLAGGGDTQYF.

The genes are TRBV5-5 and TRBJ2-1, with 12 positions matching TRBD2. The germline V gene has CDR1 SGHKS and CDR2 YYEKEE (reference sequence). The ends lost 3 bases at V and 0 bases at J; junction bases unmatched: 7. The CDR3 spans 18 residues. This CDR3 reads CASSSYGLAGSSYNEQFF. Here the CDR3 DNA reads TGTGCCAGCAGCTCCTACGGACTAGCGGGAAGCTCCTACAATGAGCAGTTCTTC. Full variable domain (missing parts from reference TRBV5-5 and TRBJ2-1): DAGVTQSPTHLIKTRGQQVTLRCSPISGHKSVSWYQQVLGQGPQFIFQYYEKEERGRGNFPDRFSARQFPNYSSELNVNALLLGDSALYLCASSSYGLAGSSYNEQFFGPGTRLTVL.

The V call is TRBV27, the J call TRBJ2-1; 7 nucleotides line up with TRBD1. Germline loops: CDR1 MNHEY, CDR2 SMNVEV (reference sequence). The CDR3 extends over 14 amino acids. With 4 bases clipped from V and 7 bases from J, the junction kept 7 bases outside the gene matches. The CDR3 sequence is CASSWVTGQNEQFF. CDR3 nucleotides: TGTGCCAGCAGTTGGGTGACAGGGCAGAATGAGCAGTTCTTC.

This clonotype was observed a few times. J is TRBJ2-1 and V is TRBV2, with a weak D call TRBD2 (7 bases). Germline CDR1 and CDR2: SNHLY and FYNNEI. CDR3 length: 17 residues. V lost 10 bases, J lost 9 bases, and 31 bases lay in between. The CDR3 DNA sequence: TGTGCCATCGCCGGGGGCGAGATCGTGGGAGGGCCCAGTGAGCAGTTCTTC. This codes for CAIAGGEIVGGPSEQFF.

The chain recombines TRBV3-1 with TRBJ2-7; 9 nucleotides agree with TRBD2. The J call is doubtful: the DNA matches TRBJ2-5 better. The germline CDR1 and CDR2 sequences are LGHDT and YNNKEL (reference sequence). The CDR3 is made up of 16 amino acids. The CDR3 protein is CASSKLAGLPQGTQYF. CDR3 bases: TGTGCCAGCAGTAAGCTAGCGGGACTGCCCCAGGGGACCCAGTACTTC.

This sequence joins TRBV27 and TRBJ2-1; tentative D call: TRBD1 (6 bases). CDR1 is MNHEY, CDR2 SMNVEV, per germline (reference sequence). The ends were cut back, 3 bases at V and 5 bases at J, with 14 bases in the middle. CDR3 length equals 15 residues. The CDR3 spells CASSLPWTDNNEQFF. The CDR3 DNA follows: TGTGCCAGCAGTTTGCCCTGGACAGACAACAATGAGCAGTTCTTC.

The chain has TRBV4-1 and TRBJ2-5; TRBD1 might be the D (6 bases). Trimming left V 3 bases short and J 5 bases short, with 16 bases between. CDR1 is MGHRA and CDR2 is YSYEKL in the germline V gene. The CDR3 covers 15 residues. CDR3 sequence (DNA): TGCGCCAGCAGCCATCGATTGCAGGGGCCGGAGACCCAGTACTTC. Translating it yields CASSHRLQGPETQYF.

This clonotype has only one observation. The germline gene is not matched at one end of the junction; a read error may be the cause. J is TRBJ2-3 and V is TRBV7-2, with TRBD1 matching 7 bases. Germline values: CDR1 SGHTA, CDR2 FQGNSA. This CDR3 has 15 residues. The CDR3 loop reads CVSSSGTAFTDTQYF. The CDR3 nucleotides are TGTGTCAGCAGCTCAGGGACAGCGTTCACAGATACGCAGTATTTT.

This clonotype occurred a few times. The V and J genes are TRBV12-3 or TRBV12-4 and TRBJ1-1, with D perhaps matching TRBD1 (5 bases). V was pared by 6 bases and J by 4 bases, with 9 bases between. This CDR3 comprises 12 residues. CDR3 DNA sequence: TGTGCCAGCAGGGACATCGCCACTGAAGCTTTCTTT. This codes for CASRDIATEAFF.

This clonotype was counted a few times. This chain connects TRBV12-3 or TRBV12-4 to TRBJ1-5; D is possibly TRBD1 (5 bases). V was clipped by 3 bases and J by 3 bases, with 9 bases between them. CDR3 length equals 14 residues. For the CDR3, the DNA is TGTGCCAGCAGTTTTGGGGCTAACAATCAGCCCCAGCATTTT. It translates to CASSFGANNQPQHF.

This clonotype was detected only a few times. The chain combines TRBV7-2 with TRBJ2-5, with 7 bases fitting TRBD2. After removal of 5 bases from V and 4 bases from J, the junction contained 7 bases not matched to a gene. Germline loops: CDR1 SGHTA, CDR2 FQGNSA. The CDR3 is 14 amino acids. The CDR3: CASSPERGSETQYF. In nucleotides, the CDR3 is TGTGCCAGCAGCCCAGAGCGGGGCTCAGAGACCCAGTACTTC.

The rearrangement joins TRBV7-8 to TRBJ2-7; tentatively, D is TRBD2 (5 bases). This CDR3 is 16 amino acids long. Trimming pared 3 bases from V and 0 bases from J, leaving 15 bases between. In germline, CDR1 is SGHVS, CDR2 FQNEAQ. CDR3 DNA: TGTGCCAGCAGCTTCGATCGGGGAAAATTCTCCTACGAGCAGTACTTC. Residues: CASSFDRGKFSYEQYF.

The chain employs TRBV7-8 and TRBJ2-5, with 14 bases aligning to TRBD2. V lost 9 bases, J lost 11 bases, and 14 bases stayed unmatched. This CDR3 has 15 residues. Germline V CDR1 and CDR2: SGHVS, FQNEAQ. The CDR3 region has the DNA TGTGCCAGTAGCGAGACTAGCGGGAGGGCCAATGAGCAGTACTTC. It translates to CASSETSGRANEQYF.

The chain carries TRBV25-1 and TRBJ2-5; 11 bases fit TRBD2. The V gene end was trimmed by 5 bases and the J gene end by 5 bases; junction bases not matched to a gene: 7. The CDR3 sequence is 15 residues long. Germline assignment: CDR1 MGHDK and CDR2 SYGVNS. CDR3 sequence: CASSISGGVEETQYF. CDR3 nucleotides: TGTGCCAGCAGTATTAGCGGGGGGGTGGAGGAGACCCAGTACTTC.

The chain is built from TRBV28 and TRBJ2-5; 9 nucleotides line up with TRBD2. The J call may be wrong; the DNA end is better matched by TRBJ2-7. Germline CDR1 and CDR2: MDHEN and SYDVKM. The CDR3 runs to 16 residues. CDR3 protein: CASSLLVASGTYEQYF. The CDR3 DNA is TGTGCCAGCAGTTTATTAGTGGCTAGCGGGACGTACGAGCAGTACTTC.

This chain links TRBV11-1 with TRBJ2-1; TRBD2 matches at 7 bases. The CDR3 is 16 residues long. Germline V gives CDR1 SGHAT, CDR2 FQDESV (reference sequence). Germline trimming cut 7 bases from V and 2 bases from J; bases unmatched to any gene: 11. CDR3: CASTEGGLAAYNEQFF. CDR3 DNA: TGTGCCAGCACCGAGGGTGGGCTAGCGGCCTACAATGAGCAGTTCTTC.

The chain links TRBV12-5 to TRBJ2-7, with 7 bases that match TRBD1. The V gene's germline CDR1 is LGHNT and CDR2 FRNRAP. The CDR3 covers 12 residues. J gave up 6 bases and V 9 bases, and 8 bases lay outside the gene matches. The CDR3 is CASGQASSEQYF. The CDR3 bases are TGTGCTAGCGGACAGGCGTCTTCCGAGCAGTACTTC.

V is TRBV27 and J is TRBJ2-3; TRBD2 agrees at 13 bases. V was clipped by 5 bases and J by 5 bases; unmatched bases: 4. CDR3 length equals 15 residues. Germline V lookup: CDR1 MNHEY, CDR2 SMNVEV (reference sequence). CDR3 bases: TGTGCCAGCAGTGCGTGGACTAGCGGGGGAGATACGCAGTATTTT. This codes for CASSAWTSGGDTQYF.

V usage is TRBV4-2 and J usage is TRBJ2-6; 8 bases are a match to TRBD2. V gave up 6 bases and J gave up 0 bases; unmatched junction bases: 7. This CDR3 has 17 amino acids. Germline CDR1 LGHNA, CDR2 YNFKEQ. The DNA of the CDR3 is TGTGCCAGCAGTCGAACTAGCGGAACCTCTGGGGCCAACGTCCTGACTTTC. It is translated as CASSRTSGTSGANVLTF.

The rearrangement joins TRBV5-1 to TRBJ1-2; D remains ambiguous. Germline CDR1 and CDR2: SGHRS and YFSETQ. The V gene lost 0 bases and the J gene lost 4 bases, with 13 bases spanning the gap. The CDR3 runs to 15 residues. As DNA, the CDR3 is TGCGCCAGCAGCTTGGGGGTTGACTTGCCCTATGGCTACACCTTC. Its translation: CASSLGVDLPYGYTF.

A remark on this clonotype: An end of the junction does not agree with germline; a read error may underlie this. The chain links TRBV20-1 to TRBJ2-3; 7 bases are a match to TRBD1. This CDR3 comprises 14 residues. Germline V gives CDR1 DFQATT, CDR2 SNEGSKA (reference sequence). This chain's CDR3 is CSAKTGIGTETQYF. In DNA form, the CDR3 reads TGCAGTGCTAAGACAGGGATCGGTACAGAGACGCAGTATTTT.

This clonotype was observed a handful of times. The V call is TRBV7-2, the J call TRBJ2-5; TRBD2 might be the D (6 bases). CDR1 is SGHTA and CDR2 is FQGNSA in the germline V gene. The CDR3 loop spans 15 amino acids. The V and J ends lost 2 bases and 0 bases respectively, with 10 bases between them. CDR3 DNA: TGTGCCAGCAGCTTAAATGGAGGGAACCAAGAGACCCAGTACTTC. Its protein product is CASSLNGGNQETQYF.

This clonotype has just a few counts. The chain is built from TRBV6-4 and TRBJ2-7, with 9 bases lining up with TRBD1. The CDR3 totals 15 residues. CDR1 is MRHNA and CDR2 is SNTAGT in the germline V gene. Trimming at V came to 3 bases and at J to 7 bases, leaving 10 bases not matched to a gene. The CDR3 coding sequence is TGTGCCAGCAGTGATATCCCCGACAGGGGGTGGGAGCAGTACTTC. Translated: CASSDIPDRGWEQYF.